Listed below are T cell receptor beta chains from one sample, sequenced in a study of Graves' ophthalmopathy and Graves' hyperthyroidism. MiXCR was run by TCRdb on the multiplex PCR reads, yielding one entry per CDR3 protein. The sample has about 740,000 distinct CDR3 sequences; roughly 41% are singletons. Sample: peripheral blood. These TCRs come from an adult man with Graves' ophthalmopathy. Each CDR3 is given with its conserved first and last residue. A D gene is named only where the DNA matches it firmly. For some rows the clone size is stated as once, few or many, or as a class when expanded; others skip it.

>TRBV7-2|TRBJ1-1|NA|NA
CASSSSPGWTEAFF
TGTGCCAGCAGCAGTTCGCCCGGGTGGACTGAAGCTTTCTTT
>TRBV19|TRBJ2-7|NA|TRBD1
CASNFRTGGSYEQYF
TGTGCCAGCAATTTTCGGACAGGGGGATCCTACGAGCAGTACTTC
>TRBV5-1|TRBJ1-4|NA|TRBD1
CASSSGQGSFFF
TGCGCCAGCAGCAGCGGACAGGGGAGTTTTTTTTTT
>TRBV5-4|TRBJ2-5|NA|TRBD1
CASSLDREGETQYF
TGTGCCAGCAGTTTGGACAGGGAAGGAGAGACCCAGTACTTC
>TRBV11-2|TRBJ2-5|NA|TRBD2
CASSSRRWTSGTDETQYF
TGCGCCAGCAGCTCCCGACGCTGGACTAGCGGGACCGATGAGACCCAGTACTTC
>TRBV25-1|TRBJ2-2|NA|NA
CAWRRREQTAGELFF
TGTGCCTGGAGGCGCAGGGAGCAGACCGCCGGGGAGCTGTTTTTT
>TRBV10-3|TRBJ1-1|many|NA
CAISDWSKAGENTEAFF
TGTGCCATCAGTGATTGGTCCAAGGCAGGAGAAAACACTGAAGCTTTCTTT
>TRBV5-4|TRBJ1-1|few|NA
CASSTAGRWDGTEAFF
TGTGCCAGCAGCACCGCGGGACGGTGGGATGGGACTGAAGCTTTCTTT
>TRBV29-1|TRBJ1-1|many|NA
CSAVTGPEAFF
TGCAGCGCCGTGACAGGACCTGAAGCTTTCTTT
>TRBV29-1|TRBJ1-1|many|NA
CSVDNGVVEAFF
TGCAGCGTTGATAACGGGGTGGTTGAAGCTTTCTTT
>TRBV30|TRBJ1-2|NA|NA
CAWSGDGSDYGYTF
TGTGCCTGGAGTGGTGATGGCAGTGACTATGGCTACACCTTC
>TRBV7-9|TRBJ2-7|many|TRBD1
CASSSRDRGYEQYF
TGTGCCAGCAGTAGCCGGGACAGGGGGTACGAGCAGTACTTC
>TRBV7-8|TRBJ1-6|many|NA
CASSLETLTNSPLHF
TGTGCCAGCAGCTTAGAGACCCTCACCAATTCACCCCTCCACTTT
>TRBV10-2|TRBJ1-1|many|NA
CASLPDKNTEAFF
TGCGCCAGCCTCCCAGACAAGAACACTGAAGCTTTCTTT
>TRBV5-1|TRBJ1-1|many|NA
CASSLVEGLTEAFF
TGCGCCAGCAGCTTGGTCGAGGGTTTGACTGAAGCTTTCTTT
>TRBV10-3|TRBJ1-1|NA|TRBD1
CAIKRTGGTEAFF
TGTGCCATCAAGAGAACAGGGGGCACTGAAGCTTTCTTT
>TRBV12-3/TRBV12-4|TRBJ2-1|NA|TRBD1
CASSFPRDRGLNEQFF
TGTGCCAGCAGTTTCCCTCGGGACAGGGGGCTTAATGAGCAGTTCTTC
>TRBV7-3|TRBJ2-2|few|NA
CASSPVSGLDTGELFF
TGTGCCAGCAGCCCCGTTAGTGGGTTGGACACCGGGGAGCTGTTTTTT
>TRBV7-3|TRBJ1-6|NA|TRBD1
CASRFHGTGDSPLHF
TGTGCCAGCAGGTTTCACGGGACAGGGGATTCACCCCTCCACTTT
>TRBV29-1|TRBJ1-5|many|NA
CSATVRANQPQHF
TGCAGCGCTACTGTTCGGGCCAATCAGCCCCAGCATTTT
>TRBV7-7|TRBJ2-5|many|NA
CASSLNPVGETQYF
TGTGCTAGCAGCTTAAACCCCGTGGGGGAGACCCAGTACTTC
>TRBV2|TRBJ1-2|many|NA
CASRDRTVANYGYTF
TGTGCCAGCAGAGACCGGACGGTAGCTAACTATGGCTACACCTTC
>TRBV25-1|TRBJ2-1|NA|NA
CASSLREDDNEQFF
TGTGCCAGCAGTTTGCGGGAAGACGACAATGAGCAGTTCTTC
>TRBV10-3|TRBJ2-7|NA|TRBD2
CASRVTSGNSYEQYF
TGTGCCAGCAGGGTAACTAGCGGAAACTCCTACGAGCAGTACTTC
>TRBV20-1|TRBJ2-3|NA|TRBD2
CSARSLAGGHTDTQYF
TGCAGTGCTAGATCTCTAGCGGGGGGCCATACAGATACGCAGTATTTT
>TRBV5-5|TRBJ1-6|many|NA
CASSLGLDGHSPLHF
TGTGCCAGCAGCTTGGGTCTCGACGGACATTCACCCCTCCACTTT
>TRBV2|TRBJ1-1|few|NA
CASSSRGDGTEAFF
TGTGCCAGCAGTTCCCGCGGGGACGGGACTGAAGCTTTCTTT
>TRBV7-8|TRBJ2-2|NA|TRBD1
CASSFRTGGHTGELFF
TGTGCCAGCAGCTTTAGGACAGGGGGCCACACCGGGGAGCTGTTTTTT
>TRBV7-9|TRBJ2-5|NA|NA
CATKDTRGETQYF
TGTGCGACCAAAGACACCCGGGGGGAGACCCAGTACTTC
>TRBV29-1|TRBJ2-1|few|TRBD2
CSVDSGLAENLNEQFF
TGCAGCGTTGATTCTGGACTAGCGGAAAATCTCAATGAGCAGTTCTTC
>TRBV2|TRBJ2-3|few|NA
CASSAWRGTQYF
TGTGCCAGCAGTGCATGGAGAGGTACGCAGTATTTT
>TRBV25-1|TRBJ1-2|NA|NA
CASSDQLRDYGYTF
TGTGCCAGCAGTGACCAATTACGGGACTATGGCTACACCTTC
>TRBV18|TRBJ1-5|NA|TRBD1
CASSPDRVGIKNQPQHF
TGTGCCAGCTCCCCCGACAGGGTCGGGATCAAAAATCAGCCCCAGCATTTT
>TRBV9|TRBJ1-2|few|NA
CASSDHQQGLGYTF
TGTGCCAGCAGCGATCACCAGCAGGGGTTAGGCTACACCTTC
>TRBV19|TRBJ1-5|NA|NA
CASSINRNQPQHF
TGTGCCAGTAGTATAAACCGCAATCAGCCCCAGCATTTT
>TRBV11-2|TRBJ2-6|many|NA
CASSSYLGGANVLTF
TGTGCCAGCAGCTCCTATCTGGGTGGGGCCAACGTCCTGACTTTC
>TRBV7-2|TRBJ2-2|NA|TRBD2
CASSLGVVAGAGELFF
TGTGCCAGCAGCTTAGGGGTGGTAGCGGGAGCGGGGGAGCTGTTTTTT
>TRBV7-9|TRBJ1-1|NA|NA
CASSRTSVTTEAFF
TGTGCCAGCAGCAGAACCTCGGTGACCACTGAAGCTTTCTTT
>TRBV7-9|TRBJ2-5|NA|NA
CASSLVVGDQYF
TGTGCCAGCAGCTTAGTTGTGGGGGACCAGTACTTC
>TRBV29-1|TRBJ2-7|NA|TRBD2
CSVKGTSGGYEQYF
TGCAGCGTTAAAGGGACTAGCGGGGGATACGAGCAGTACTTC
>TRBV7-9|TRBJ1-6|many|NA
CASSPTGQGNSPLHF
TGTGCCAGCAGCCCAACCGGGCAGGGGAATTCACCCCTCCACTTT
>TRBV24-1|TRBJ1-5|NA|NA
CATSYGQGGNQPQHF
TGTGCCACCAGTTACGGGCAGGGTGGCAATCAGCCCCAGCATTTT
>TRBV9|TRBJ1-4|many|NA
CASSVGLQGNEKLFF
TGTGCCAGCAGCGTAGGTCTACAGGGTAATGAAAAACTGTTTTTT
>TRBV25-1|TRBJ2-5|few|TRBD1
CASSRQGRLETQYF
TGTGCCAGCAGTCGACAGGGACGATTGGAGACCCAGTACTTC
>TRBV5-5|TRBJ2-5|few|TRBD1
CASSWSVGTGVETQYF
TGTGCCAGCAGCTGGTCAGTAGGGACAGGGGTCGAGACCCAGTACTTC
>TRBV20-1|TRBJ2-7|NA|NA
CSASQGNYEQYF
TGCAGTGCTAGTCAGGGGAACTACGAGCAGTACTTC
>TRBV7-2|TRBJ2-1|NA|TRBD1
CASSGRTGDEQFF
TGTGCCAGCAGCGGCAGGACAGGGGATGAGCAGTTCTTC
>TRBV2|TRBJ2-5|NA|TRBD2
CASKASSGEPHLQETQYF
TGTGCCAGCAAAGCGTCTAGCGGGGAGCCTCACCTCCAAGAGACCCAGTACTTC
>TRBV7-3|TRBJ2-7|many|TRBD2
CASSSPPSLAGEYEQYF
TGTGCCAGCAGCTCCCCCCCTTCGCTAGCGGGGGAATACGAGCAGTACTTC
>TRBV5-1|TRBJ2-7|NA|TRBD2
CASSQAGGVNEQYF
TGTGCCAGCAGCCAAGCGGGGGGGGTCAACGAGCAGTACTTC